Each of the 14 T cell receptor beta chains below was sequenced from the same sample in a study of blood T cell repertoires in COVID-19. The protocol was immunoSEQ multiplex PCR, while the TCRdb copy is restricted to in-frame clones and leaves out a portion. The sample contains around 370,000 clones, more than 75% of which appear only once. The sample taken for sequencing was peripheral blood. The source of these receptors is a woman aged 45-59 years with COVID-19, enrolled during active disease.

The chain carries TRBV14 and TRBJ2-1, with a tentative D call TRBD2 (5 bases). CDR3 length equals 15 residues. Germline V gives CDR1 SGHDN, CDR2 FVKESK. Trimming pared 3 bases from V and 4 bases from J, leaving 13 bases between. The CDR3: CASSQARGPYNEQFF. Written as DNA, the CDR3 is TGTGCCAGCAGCCAGGCCCGAGGGCCGTACAATGAGCAGTTCTTC.

The V and J genes are TRBV18 and TRBJ1-3; D unresolved. V dropped 5 bases and J dropped 1 base, with 15 bases sitting between them. The CDR3 extends over 16 amino acids. Germline CDR1 reads KGHSH; CDR2 reads LQKENI. In DNA, the CDR3 is TGTGCCAGCTCAGCAGAAGGAGGTCGGTCTGGAAACACCATATATTTT. This translates into CASSAEGGRSGNTIYF.

The chain employs TRBV10-2 and TRBJ2-1; D might be TRBD1 (6 bases). In germline, CDR1 is WSHSY, CDR2 SAAADI. Trimming took off 4 bases at V and 6 bases at J, with 13 bases between the two ends. The CDR3 is 14 residues long. For the CDR3, the DNA is TGCGCCAGCAGTGGATGGGAAGGGGGCAATGAGCAGTTCTTC. Protein sequence: CASSGWEGGNEQFF.

V is TRBV5-4 and J is TRBJ1-1, with TRBD1 matching over 7 bases. Germline values: CDR1 SGHNT, CDR2 YYREEE (reference sequence). Germline trimming cut 2 bases from V and 1 base from J; bases unmatched to any gene: 2. The CDR3 is 14 amino acids. DNA for the CDR3: TGTGCCAGCAGCTTACAGGGGTCGAACACTGAAGCTTTCTTT. Its translation is CASSLQGSNTEAFF. The full variable domain, its missing parts supplied by reference TRBV5-4 and TRBJ1-1, is ETGVTQSPTHLIKTRGQQVTLRCSSQSGHNTVSWYQQALGQGPQFIFQYYREEENGRGNFPPRFSGLQFPNYSSELNVNALELDDSALYLCASSLQGSNTEAFFGQGTRLTVV.

This chain uses TRBV5-5 with TRBJ2-3; TRBD2 agrees at 13 bases. V was clipped by 4 bases and J by 4 bases; unmatched bases: 3. This CDR3 is built from 15 residues. From germline, CDR1 is SGHKS and CDR2 YYEKEE (reference sequence). The CDR3 spells CASSRLAGGSDTQYF. In nucleotides, the CDR3 is TGTGCCAGCAGCAGACTAGCGGGAGGATCAGATACGCAGTATTTT.

The rearrangement uses TRBV23-1 and TRBJ2-7; no reliable D call. Being an ORF, TRBV23-1 has a function that is uncertain. CDR3 length: 17 amino acids. Trimming cost V 0 bases and J 4 bases, with 19 bases left between them. CDR3 nucleotide sequence: TGCGCCAGCAGTCAATCAGTTTCCAGCGCCCCCGCTTACGAGCAGTACTTC. It translates to CASSQSVSSAPAYEQYF.

The CDR3 DNA follows: TGCAGCGTTGAAGAGGGTATAGGAGGGGCAGGGGGCATCACTGAAGCTTTCTTT. This translates into CSVEEGIGGAGGITEAFF. V usage is TRBV29-1 and J usage is TRBJ1-1, with 8 bases lining up with TRBD1. The CDR3 extends over 18 amino acids. The V segment lost 0 bases and the J segment 4 bases; nucleotides outside the gene matches: 16. The V gene's germline CDR1 is SQVTM and CDR2 ANQGSEA.

The gene calls are TRBV30 and TRBJ1-5; weak D call: TRBD1 (5 bases). The V end was cut by 5 bases, the J end by 4 bases, with 15 bases between. From germline, CDR1 is GTSNPN and CDR2 SVGIG (reference sequence). This CDR3 is 14 amino acids long. CDR3 bases: TGTGCCTGGGGAAAAGACAGACAAAATCAGCCCCAGCATTTT. Translated: CAWGKDRQNQPQHF.

The chain joins TRBV2 to TRBJ2-2, with 7 nucleotides matching TRBD2. Germline CDR1 is SNHLY and CDR2 is FYNNEI. This CDR3 has 18 residues. Germline trimming cut 4 bases from V and 1 base from J; bases unmatched to any gene: 12. This CDR3 reads CASSVKEISGVNTGELFF. The DNA of the CDR3 is TGTGCCAGCAGTGTTAAGGAGATAAGCGGGGTGAACACCGGGGAGCTGTTTTTT.

The chain links TRBV7-8 to TRBJ1-4; D uncertain. Trimming cost V 1 base and J 0 bases, with 12 bases left between them. The CDR3 runs 17 residues. Germline values: CDR1 SGHVS, CDR2 FQNEAQ. The CDR3 nucleotides are TGTGCCAGCAGCTTAGGAACCAGGATCGCAACTAATGAAAAACTGTTTTTT. This encodes CASSLGTRIATNEKLFF.

This clone was counted only a few times. This rearrangement joins TRBV4-3 to TRBJ1-4, with TRBD1 identical over 10 bases. This CDR3 is 19 amino acids long. Germline CDR1 reads LGHNA; CDR2 reads YSLEER. After removal of 3 bases from V and 8 bases from J, the junction contained 18 bases not matched to a gene. CDR3 in DNA: TGCGCCAGCAGCCATGAATTCCAAATACGACAGGGGGCTTACGAAAAACTGTTTTTT. As protein: CASSHEFQIRQGAYEKLFF.

V gene TRBV10-3 combines with J gene TRBJ2-7; maybe TRBD1 (5 bases). Germline V gives CDR1 ENHRY, CDR2 SYGVKD. V lost 4 bases to trimming and J lost 3 bases, with 16 bases between them. The length of the CDR3 is 15 residues. The CDR3 sequence: CAISGPTETNYEQYF. In nucleotides, the CDR3 is TGTGCCATCAGTGGTCCGACAGAGACAAACTACGAGCAGTACTTC.

The chain has TRBV29-1 and TRBJ2-1, with TRBD2 identical over 11 bases. Germline CDR1 and CDR2: SQVTM and ANQGSEA. With V trimmed by 3 bases and J by 10 bases, 11 bases remained unmatched. The CDR3 consists of 15 residues. CDR3 DNA: TGCAGCGTTGAGGTCGGGCTAGCGGGAGGCGGCGAGCAGTTCTTC. It specifies CSVEVGLAGGGEQFF.

Many counts were recorded for this clone. The V and J genes are TRBV5-4 and TRBJ1-2, with D hard to call. Germline lookup yields CDR1 SGHNT and CDR2 YYREEE (reference sequence). V lost 2 bases to trimming and J lost 2 bases, with 10 bases between them. CDR3 length: 14 amino acids. The CDR3 bases are TGTGCCAGCAGCTTCCGAACTAGGAACTATGGCTACACCTTC. As protein: CASSFRTRNYGYTF.